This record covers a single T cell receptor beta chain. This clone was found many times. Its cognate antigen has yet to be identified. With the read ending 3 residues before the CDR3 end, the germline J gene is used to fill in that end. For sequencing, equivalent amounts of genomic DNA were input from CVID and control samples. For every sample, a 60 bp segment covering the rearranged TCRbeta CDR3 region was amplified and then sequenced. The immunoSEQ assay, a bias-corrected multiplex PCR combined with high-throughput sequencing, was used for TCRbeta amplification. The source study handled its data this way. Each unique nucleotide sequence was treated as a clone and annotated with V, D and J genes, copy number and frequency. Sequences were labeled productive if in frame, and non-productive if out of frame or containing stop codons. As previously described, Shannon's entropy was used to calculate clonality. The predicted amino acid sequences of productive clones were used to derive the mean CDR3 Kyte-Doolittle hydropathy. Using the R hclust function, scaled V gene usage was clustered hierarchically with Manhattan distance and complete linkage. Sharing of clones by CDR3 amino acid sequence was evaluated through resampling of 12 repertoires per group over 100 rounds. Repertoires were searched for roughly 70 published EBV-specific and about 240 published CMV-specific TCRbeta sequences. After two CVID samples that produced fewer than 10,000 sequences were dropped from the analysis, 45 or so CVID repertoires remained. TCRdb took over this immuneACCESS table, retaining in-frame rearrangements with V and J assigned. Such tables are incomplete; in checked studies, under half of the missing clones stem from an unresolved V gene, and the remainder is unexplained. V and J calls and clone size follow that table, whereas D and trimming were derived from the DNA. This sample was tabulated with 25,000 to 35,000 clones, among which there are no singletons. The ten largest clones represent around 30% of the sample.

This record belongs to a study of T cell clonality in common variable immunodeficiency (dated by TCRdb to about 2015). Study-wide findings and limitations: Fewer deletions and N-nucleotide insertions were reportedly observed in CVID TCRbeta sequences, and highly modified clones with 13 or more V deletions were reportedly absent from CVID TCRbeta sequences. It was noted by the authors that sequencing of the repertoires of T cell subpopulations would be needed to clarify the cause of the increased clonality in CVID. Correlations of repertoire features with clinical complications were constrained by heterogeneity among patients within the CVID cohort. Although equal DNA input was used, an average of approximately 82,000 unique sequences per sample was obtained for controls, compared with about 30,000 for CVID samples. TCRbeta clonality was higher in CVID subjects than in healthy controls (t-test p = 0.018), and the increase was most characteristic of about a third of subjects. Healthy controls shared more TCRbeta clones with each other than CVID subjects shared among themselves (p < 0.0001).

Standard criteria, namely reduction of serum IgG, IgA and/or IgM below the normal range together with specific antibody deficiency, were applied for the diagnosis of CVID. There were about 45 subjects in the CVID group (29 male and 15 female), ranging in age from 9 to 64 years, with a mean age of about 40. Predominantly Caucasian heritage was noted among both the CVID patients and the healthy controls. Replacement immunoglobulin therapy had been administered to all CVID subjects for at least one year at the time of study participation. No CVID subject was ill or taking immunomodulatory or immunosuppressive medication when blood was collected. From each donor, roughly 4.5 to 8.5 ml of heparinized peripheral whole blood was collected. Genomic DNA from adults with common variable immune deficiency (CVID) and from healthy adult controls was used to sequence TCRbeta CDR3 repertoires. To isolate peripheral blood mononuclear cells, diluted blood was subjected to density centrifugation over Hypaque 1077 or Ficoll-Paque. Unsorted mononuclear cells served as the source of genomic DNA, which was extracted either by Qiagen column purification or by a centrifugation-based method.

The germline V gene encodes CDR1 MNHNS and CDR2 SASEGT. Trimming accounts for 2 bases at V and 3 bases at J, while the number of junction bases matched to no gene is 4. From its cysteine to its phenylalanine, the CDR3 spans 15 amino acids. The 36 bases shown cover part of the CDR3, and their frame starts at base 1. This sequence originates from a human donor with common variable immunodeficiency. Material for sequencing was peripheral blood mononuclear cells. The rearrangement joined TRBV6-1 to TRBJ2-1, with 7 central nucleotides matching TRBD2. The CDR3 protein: CASSERAGDYNEQFF. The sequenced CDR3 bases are TGTGCCAGCAGTGAACGGGCGGGGGACTACAATGAG.